What follows are 5 T cell receptor beta chains derived from one specimen sequenced in a study of blood T cell repertoires in COVID-19. The table came from immunoSEQ multiplex PCR; TCRdb's copy has only in-frame clones and leaves some out. The repertoire holds 200,000 to 300,000 clones, with approximately 82% as singletons. The specimen sequenced was peripheral blood. Receptors were obtained from a middle-aged man who had recovered from COVID-19.

In its sample, this clone was seen once. The V call is TRBV5-4, the J call TRBJ2-3; TRBD2 matches 10 bases. CDR3 length: 16 amino acids. V trimming: 3 bases; J trimming: 4 bases; junction bases outside the gene matches: 8. CDR1 is SGHNT, CDR2 YYREEE, per germline (reference sequence). The CDR3: CASSSPSGGLSDTQYF. The CDR3 nucleotides read TGTGCCAGCAGCTCTCCTAGCGGGGGTCTATCAGATACGCAGTATTTT.

This rearrangement joins TRBV7-8 to TRBJ1-1, with TRBD1 identical over 8 bases. Losses at the gene ends were 10 bases for V and 0 bases for J; bases not matched to a gene: 10. CDR3 length equals 15 residues. Germline V gene data show CDR1 as SGHVS and CDR2 as FQNEAQ. The CDR3 bases are TGTGCCACCTTCCCTCCGGACAGGGTGAACACTGAAGCTTTCTTT. The encoded protein is CATFPPDRVNTEAFF.

The chain couples TRBV30 to TRBJ1-2, with a tentative D call TRBD1 (6 bases). The CDR3 has 13 residues. Germline values: CDR1 GTSNPN, CDR2 SVGIG (reference sequence). V was trimmed by 8 bases and J by 0 bases, leaving 13 bases between them. CDR3 sequence reads: CARFDRTNYGYTF. In nucleotides, the CDR3 is TGTGCCAGATTCGACAGGACTAACTATGGCTACACCTTC.

The V gene is TRBV6-2 or TRBV6-3, the J gene TRBJ2-1, with 8 bases matching TRBD2. Trimming removed 4 bases from V and 2 bases from J; junction bases left unmatched: 7. Per germline, CDR1 MNHEY and CDR2 SVGEGT. The length of the CDR3 is 16 residues. The CDR3 nucleotides read TGTGCCAGCAGTTCGCAACTAGCGGACACCTACAATGAGCAGTTCTTC. This gives the protein CASSSQLADTYNEQFF.

The chain combines TRBV6-2 or TRBV6-3 with TRBJ2-3, with 9 nucleotides matching TRBD2. The V and J ends lost 4 bases and 4 bases, in that order; junction bases with no gene match: 3. Looked up from germline, CDR1 is MNHEY and CDR2 is SVGEGT. This CDR3 comprises 14 residues. The CDR3 loop reads CASSWGLASDTQYF. CDR3 in DNA: TGTGCCAGCAGTTGGGGACTAGCCTCAGATACGCAGTATTTT.